This T cell receptor (beta chain) derives from a study of cytomegalovirus exposure and HLA in healthy donors. The PCR used 60 Vbeta and 13 Jbeta primers. TCRdb keeps only in-frame clones here, not all; method: immunoSEQ multiplex PCR. Its clone listing holds about 200,000 clones. V shed 3 bases, J shed 4 bases, and the junction held 13 bases outside the gene matches. Per germline, CDR1 KGHSH and CDR2 LQKENI. The CDR3 runs to 17 residues. The TCR originated in a girl aged 2 to 10 in good health and CMV-seropositive. The chain uses TRBV18 and TRBJ1-2, with 8 bases lining up with TRBD1. Sequenced input: PBMCs. This CDR3 reads CASSPELLAGGGYGYTF. CDR3 nucleotides: TGTGCCAGCTCACCCGAACTACTGGCAGGGGGCGGCTATGGCTACACCTTC.